These 10 T cell receptor beta chains were all obtained from the same sample, sequenced in a study of T cell repertoires in cytomegalovirus infection. One entry per CDR3 protein, called by TCRdb with MiXCR from the reads. The profile covers a few hundred thousand distinct CDR3 sequences, with about a sixth appearing a single time and approximately 12% taken by the ten largest. Specimen: PBMCs. These receptor sequences come from a human donor in good health (CMV status not recorded). Some clones in this sample may be carry-over from other donors' samples.

This clonotype appeared many times. V is TRBV7-2 and J is TRBJ1-4; weak D call: TRBD1 (5 bases). The V gene lost 3 bases and the J gene lost 8 bases, with 10 bases spanning the gap. The CDR3 has 13 amino acids. Germline V lookup: CDR1 SGHTA, CDR2 FQGNSA. The CDR3 region is CASSFGRDEKLFF. In nucleotides, the CDR3 is TGTGCCAGCAGCTTCGGGAGGGACGAAAAACTGTTTTTT.

This clonotype was recorded at least ten times. V is TRBV6-1 and J is TRBJ2-7; 7 nucleotides match TRBD1. The CDR3 has 12 residues. V shed 6 bases and J 4 bases; nucleotides not matched to a gene: 3. CDR1 MNHNS and CDR2 SASEGT come from the germline V gene. This chain's CDR3 is CASRGQDYEQYF. CDR3 coding DNA: TGTGCCAGCAGAGGACAGGATTACGAGCAGTACTTC.

This clonotype was seen at least ten times. The chain recombines TRBV7-6 with TRBJ2-3, with 11 nucleotides matching TRBD1. The CDR3 covers 15 residues. V trimming: 4 bases; J trimming: 4 bases; junction bases outside the gene matches: 4. CDR1 and CDR2 from the germline V gene are SGHVS and FNYEAQ. CDR3 sequence (DNA): TGTGCCAGCAGCTCGGGACAGGGGGGAGCAGATACGCAGTATTTT. Translation: CASSSGQGGADTQYF.

This clonotype was observed a handful of times. The V gene is TRBV19, the J gene TRBJ2-5, with 9 bases that match TRBD2. Germline V gives CDR1 LNHDA, CDR2 SQIVND (reference sequence). The CDR3 has 16 residues. After removal of 6 bases from V and 2 bases from J, the junction contained 10 bases not matched to a gene. The CDR3 DNA sequence: TGTGCCAGTAGGCCCTCCGGGACTAGCCCTCAAGAGACCCAGTACTTC. Encoded protein: CASRPSGTSPQETQYF.

This sequence joins TRBV2 and TRBJ2-5; 10 bases map to TRBD2. This CDR3 is built from 14 residues. From germline, CDR1 is SNHLY and CDR2 FYNNEI. Losses at the gene ends were 7 bases for V and 5 bases for J; bases not matched to a gene: 7. The CDR3 sequence: CASISGGALETQYF. The DNA for the CDR3 is TGTGCCAGCATAAGCGGGGGGGCACTGGAGACCCAGTACTTC.

In its sample, this clonotype was seen a few times. The chain employs TRBV5-5 and TRBJ1-4; the D is unclear. CDR1 is SGHKS, CDR2 YYEKEE, per germline (reference sequence). V dropped 0 bases and J dropped 8 bases, with 20 bases sitting between them. The CDR3 covers 17 residues. The CDR3 DNA sequence: TGTGCCAGCAGCTTGGGGACCCTAGGAGGTGGTGCCGAAAAACTGTTTTTT. This gives the protein CASSLGTLGGGAEKLFF.

There are a few counts of this clonotype. The J gene is TRBJ1-3, the V gene TRBV4-2; D call uncertain. The CDR3 is 16 residues long. CDR1 LGHNA and CDR2 YNFKEQ come from the germline V gene. V was pared by 0 bases and J by 0 bases, with 9 bases between. DNA of the CDR3: TGTGCCAGCAGCCAAGACGGCAGCCACTCTGGAAACACCATATATTTT. It yields the protein CASSQDGSHSGNTIYF.

The rearrangement joins TRBV28 to TRBJ1-2; maybe TRBD1 (6 bases). CDR3 length: 14 amino acids. Germline lookup yields CDR1 MDHEN and CDR2 SYDVKM. V shed 11 bases and J shed 0 bases, with 16 bases lying between them. The CDR3 reads CAAHKSGANYGYTF. The CDR3 nucleotides read TGTGCCGCCCATAAGTCAGGGGCTAACTATGGCTACACCTTC.

In its sample, this clonotype was seen a few times. The chain employs TRBV20-1 and TRBJ2-1; 8 positions match TRBD2. The CDR3 has 17 amino acids. Per the germline V gene, CDR1 is DFQATT and CDR2 is SNEGSKA (reference sequence). Germline trimming cut 0 bases from V and 6 bases from J; bases unmatched to any gene: 13. In DNA form, the CDR3 reads TGCAGTGCTAGAGATCCCCCGGGGGGGCTCCATCCCAATGAGCAGTTCTTC. Translation: CSARDPPGGLHPNEQFF.

This sequence joins TRBV5-8 and TRBJ2-7, with TRBD1 identical over 9 bases. Germline lookup yields CDR1 SGHTS and CDR2 YDEGEE. V gave up 0 bases and J gave up 7 bases; unmatched junction bases: 5. The CDR3 sequence is 14 residues long. The CDR3 sequence is CASSLDRGLGEQYF. Here the CDR3 DNA reads TGTGCCAGCAGCTTGGACAGGGGGCTAGGGGAGCAGTACTTC.